This TCR beta chain was sequenced in a study of regulatory dendritic cells for organ transplantation. Study conclusions and caveats: Among resting subsets, memory CD8+ cells contained the most alloreactive clonotypes.

This CDR3 has 11 residues. CDR1 and CDR2 (germline): SQVTM, ANQGSEA. Trimming removed 1 base at V and 12 bases at J, with 10 bases between. Here immunoSEQ multiplex PCR was the method, and the copy in TCRdb shows in-frame clones only, minus some. The sample has some 29,000 clones, around 79% seen once. On this clone: What it binds is not known.

V usage is TRBV29-1 and J usage is TRBJ2-1; D gene unclear. Source material: memory CD4+ T cells from blood. As for subset: CD45RO+ memory T cells. The receptor was derived from a human donor in good health. The DNA of the CDR3 is TGCAGCGTTGAAGGTAACATTGGGCAGTTCTTC. It translates to CSVEGNIGQFF.